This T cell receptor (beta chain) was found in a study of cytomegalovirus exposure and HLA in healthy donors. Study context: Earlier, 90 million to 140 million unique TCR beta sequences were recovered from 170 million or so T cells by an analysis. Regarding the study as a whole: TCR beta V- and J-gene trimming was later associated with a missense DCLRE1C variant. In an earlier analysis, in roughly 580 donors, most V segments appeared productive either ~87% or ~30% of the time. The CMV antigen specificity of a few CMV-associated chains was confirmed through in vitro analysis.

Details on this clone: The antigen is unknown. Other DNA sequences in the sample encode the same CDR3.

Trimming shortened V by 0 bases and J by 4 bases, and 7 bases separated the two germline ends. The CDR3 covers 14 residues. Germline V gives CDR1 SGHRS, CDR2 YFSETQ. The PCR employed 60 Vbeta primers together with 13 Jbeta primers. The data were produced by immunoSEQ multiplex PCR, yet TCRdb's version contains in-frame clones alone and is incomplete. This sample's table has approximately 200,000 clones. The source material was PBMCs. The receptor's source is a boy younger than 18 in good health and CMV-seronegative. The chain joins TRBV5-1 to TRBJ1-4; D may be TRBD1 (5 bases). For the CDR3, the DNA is TGCGCCAGCAGCTTGGGGCAGGGTAATGAAAAACTGTTTTTT. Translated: CASSLGQGNEKLFF.